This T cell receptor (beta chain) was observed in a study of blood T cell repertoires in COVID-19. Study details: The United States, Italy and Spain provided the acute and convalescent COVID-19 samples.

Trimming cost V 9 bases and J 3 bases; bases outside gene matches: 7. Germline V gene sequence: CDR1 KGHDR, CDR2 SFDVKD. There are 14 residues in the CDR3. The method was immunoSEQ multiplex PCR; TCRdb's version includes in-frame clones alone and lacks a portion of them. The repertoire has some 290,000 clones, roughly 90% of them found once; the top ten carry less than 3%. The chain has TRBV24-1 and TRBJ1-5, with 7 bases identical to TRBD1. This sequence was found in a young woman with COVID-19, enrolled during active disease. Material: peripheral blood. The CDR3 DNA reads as TGTGCCACCGGCGGAGACAGGGTCAATCAGCCCCAGCATTTT. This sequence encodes CATGGDRVNQPQHF.